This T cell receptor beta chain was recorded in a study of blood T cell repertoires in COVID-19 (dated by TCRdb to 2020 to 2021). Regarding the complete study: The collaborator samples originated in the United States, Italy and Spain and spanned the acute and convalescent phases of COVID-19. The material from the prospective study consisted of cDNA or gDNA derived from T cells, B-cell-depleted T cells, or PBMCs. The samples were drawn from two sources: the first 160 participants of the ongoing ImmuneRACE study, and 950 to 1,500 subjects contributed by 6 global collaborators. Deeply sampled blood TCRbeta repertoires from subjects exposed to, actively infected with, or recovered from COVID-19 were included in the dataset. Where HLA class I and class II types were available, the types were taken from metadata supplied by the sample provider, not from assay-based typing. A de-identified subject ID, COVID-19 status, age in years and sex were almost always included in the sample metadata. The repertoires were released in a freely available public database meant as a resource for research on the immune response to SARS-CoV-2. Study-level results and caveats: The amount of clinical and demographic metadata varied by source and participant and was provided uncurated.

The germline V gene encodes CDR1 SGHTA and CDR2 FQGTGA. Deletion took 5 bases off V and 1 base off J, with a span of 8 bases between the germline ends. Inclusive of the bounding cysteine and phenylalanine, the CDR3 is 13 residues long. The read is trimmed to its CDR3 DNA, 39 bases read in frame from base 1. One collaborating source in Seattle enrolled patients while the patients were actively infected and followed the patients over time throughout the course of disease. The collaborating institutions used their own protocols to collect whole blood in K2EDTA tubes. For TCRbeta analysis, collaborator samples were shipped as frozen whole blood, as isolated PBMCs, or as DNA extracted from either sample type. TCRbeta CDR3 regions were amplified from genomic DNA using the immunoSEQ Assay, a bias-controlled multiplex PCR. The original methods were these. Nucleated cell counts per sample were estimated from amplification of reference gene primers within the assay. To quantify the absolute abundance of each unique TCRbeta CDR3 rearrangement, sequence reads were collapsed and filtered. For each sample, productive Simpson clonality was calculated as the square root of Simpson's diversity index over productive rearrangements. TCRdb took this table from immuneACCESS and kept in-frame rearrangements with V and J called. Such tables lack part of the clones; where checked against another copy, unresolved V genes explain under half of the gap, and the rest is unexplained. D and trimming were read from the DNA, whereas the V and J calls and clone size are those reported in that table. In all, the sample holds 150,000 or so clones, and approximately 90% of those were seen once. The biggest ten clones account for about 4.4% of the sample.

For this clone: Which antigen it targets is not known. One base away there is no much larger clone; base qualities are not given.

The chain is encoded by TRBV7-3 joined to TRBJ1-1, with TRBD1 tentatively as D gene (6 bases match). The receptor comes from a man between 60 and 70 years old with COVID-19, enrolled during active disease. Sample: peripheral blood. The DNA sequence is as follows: TGTGCCAGCAGCCAACAGGGGAACACTGAAGCTTTCTTT. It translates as CASSQQGNTEAFF.